Each of the 17 T cell receptor beta chains below was sequenced from the same sample in a study of radiotherapy plus CTLA-4 blockade in lung cancer. Some clones are missing from TCRdb's copy, which holds only in-frame ones; the method was immunoSEQ multiplex PCR. The data hold over 100,000 clones, with more than 80% observed a single time. Source: peripheral blood, taken from a patient treated with radiotherapy plus ipilimumab. The receptors were gathered from a human donor with non-small cell lung cancer that progressed on radiotherapy plus ipilimumab.

As to this clone: The sample contains more than one DNA sequence encoding this CDR3. CDR3 bases: TGTGCCAGCAACTCAGGGGGCGGGGATCAGCCCCAGCATTTT. It is translated as CASNSGGGDQPQHF. V gene TRBV2 combines with J gene TRBJ1-5; 8 nucleotides align to TRBD1. Germline V CDR1 and CDR2: SNHLY, FYNNEI. This CDR3 is 14 amino acids long. Losses at the gene ends were 7 bases for V and 5 bases for J; bases not matched to a gene: 7.

This chain links TRBV29-1 with TRBJ2-7, with 10 bases aligning to TRBD1. Germline CDR1 SQVTM, CDR2 ANQGSEA. The V gene end was trimmed by 8 bases and the J gene end by 7 bases; junction bases not matched to a gene: 8. This CDR3 region has 12 residues. CDR3 region: CSIRTGGEEQYF. In nucleotides, the CDR3 is TGCAGCATAAGGACAGGGGGAGAGGAGCAGTACTTC.

The chain couples TRBV6-6 to TRBJ1-2; 8 nucleotides agree with TRBD1. This CDR3 region has 13 residues. After removal of 6 bases from V and 0 bases from J, the junction contained 0 bases not matched to a gene. Germline lookup yields CDR1 MNHNY and CDR2 SVGAGI (reference sequence). CDR3 sequence (DNA): TGTGCCAGCAGACAGGGGGCTAACTATGGCTACACCTTC. Translated, it gives CASRQGANYGYTF.

V is TRBV7-2 and J is TRBJ1-1; no clear D gene. Germline lookup yields CDR1 SGHTA and CDR2 FQGNSA. Trimming took 5 bases from V and 10 from J, leaving 14 bases between them. The CDR3 extends over 12 amino acids. As DNA, the CDR3 is TGTGCCAGCAGCCTGTCGGCCCTATCAGCTTTCTTT. This encodes CASSLSALSAFF.

This chain joins TRBV9 and TRBJ2-5; 13 positions match TRBD2. The ends lost 2 bases at V and 3 bases at J; junction bases unmatched: 4. The CDR3 is made up of 16 amino acids. Germline values: CDR1 SGDLS, CDR2 YYNGEE. CDR3 sequence: CASSVGLAGEEETQYF. The CDR3 DNA follows: TGTGCCAGCAGCGTCGGACTAGCGGGAGAAGAAGAGACCCAGTACTTC.

The chain combines TRBV5-6 with TRBJ1-1, with unresolved D. In germline, CDR1 is SGHDT, CDR2 YYEEEE. Trimming shortened V by 4 bases and J by 2 bases, and 15 bases separated the two germline ends. This CDR3 is 15 amino acids long. The CDR3 DNA reads TGTGCCAGCAGCCATGGGGTGGTCGTAAACACTGAAGCTTTCTTT. It encodes CASSHGVVVNTEAFF.

V usage is TRBV18 and J usage is TRBJ1-2; D may be TRBD1 (5 bases). The CDR3 length is 13 residues. The V gene lost 3 bases and the J gene lost 10 bases, with 15 bases spanning the gap. Germline values: CDR1 KGHSH, CDR2 LQKENI. CDR3 amino acids: CASSPGPEAVYTF. The CDR3 nucleotides are TGTGCCAGCTCACCGGGACCAGAGGCGGTCTACACCTTC. Full variable domain (outside the CDR3, taken from reference TRBV18 and TRBJ1-2): NAGVMQNPRHLVRRRGQEARLRCSPMKGHSHVYWYRQLPEEGLKFMVYLQKENIIDESGMPKERFSAEFPKEGPSILRIQQVVRGDSAAYFCASSPGPEAVYTFGSGTRLTVV.

The DNA for the CDR3 is TGTGCCAGCAGCTCCCGGCCTGGCGCTGAAGCTTTCTTT. It is translated as CASSSRPGAEAFF. The chain has TRBV7-2 and TRBJ1-1; D is undetermined. The CDR3 has 13 residues. Trimming cost V 4 bases and J 6 bases, with 12 bases left between them. From germline, CDR1 is SGHTA and CDR2 FQGNSA.

The rearrangement links TRBV15 to TRBJ2-1; 10 bases are a match to TRBD2. Germline assignment: CDR1 LNHNV and CDR2 YYDKDF (reference sequence). This CDR3 has 17 amino acids. With 2 bases clipped from V and 5 bases from J, the junction kept 9 bases outside the gene matches. CDR3 sequence (DNA): TGTGCCACCAGCAGACCATTTAGCGGGAGGCGTCACAATGAGCAGTTCTTC. Protein: CATSRPFSGRRHNEQFF.

This rearrangement joins TRBV11-2 to TRBJ2-5; D is undetermined. Per the germline V gene, CDR1 is SGHAT and CDR2 is FQNNGV. CDR3 length: 14 residues. Trimming took 5 bases from V and 2 from J, leaving 12 bases between them. As DNA, the CDR3 is TGTGCCAGCAGCCGGAGATCTGATCAAGAGACCCAGTACTTC. Its protein is CASSRRSDQETQYF.

The CDR3 loop is CASSAERGPSRIDEQFF. The CDR3 bases are TGTGCCAGCAGCGCCGAAAGGGGGCCCAGCCGAATCGATGAGCAGTTCTTC. This chain uses TRBV7-9 with TRBJ2-1; 7 bases fit TRBD1. This CDR3 region has 17 residues. J gave up 8 bases and V 5 bases, and 18 bases lay outside the gene matches. The germline V gene has CDR1 SEHNR and CDR2 FQNEAQ (reference sequence). Full variable domain (rest looked up from reference TRBV7-9 and TRBJ2-1): DTGVSQNPRHKITKRGQNVTFRCDPISEHNRLYWYRQTLGQGPEFLTYFQNEAQLEKSRLLSDRFSAERPKGSFSTLEIQRTEQGDSAMYLCASSAERGPSRIDEQFFGPGTRLTVL.

This chain uses TRBV29-1 with TRBJ2-2, with 9 positions matching TRBD2. V was clipped by 4 bases and J by 6 bases; unmatched bases: 6. CDR3 length: 14 residues. CDR1 and CDR2 (germline): SQVTM, ANQGSEA. The CDR3 region has the DNA TGCAGCGTTGTTGTGGGACTAGCTTCCGGGGAGCTGTTTTTT. Translated, it gives CSVVVGLASGELFF.

This chain links TRBV2 with TRBJ2-1; 7 nucleotides align to TRBD2. Germline-derived CDR1 and CDR2 are SNHLY and FYNNEI. The V gene end was trimmed by 6 bases and the J gene end by 6 bases; junction bases not matched to a gene: 11. The CDR3 contains 15 residues. The CDR3 coding sequence is TGTGCCAGCAGCCCTGGACTAGTTTGGGGCAATGAGCAGTTCTTC. This gives the protein CASSPGLVWGNEQFF. Supplemented by reference TRBV2 and TRBJ2-1, the full variable domain reads EPEVTQTPSHQVTQMGQEVILRCVPISNHLYFYWYRQILGQKVEFLVSFYNNEISEKSEIFDDQFSVERPDGSNFTLKIRSTKLEDSAMYFCASSPGLVWGNEQFFGPGTRLTVL.

This chain links TRBV5-4 with TRBJ2-1; D perhaps matches TRBD1 (5 bases). The V gene lost 0 bases and the J gene lost 6 bases, with 10 bases spanning the gap. CDR1 SGHNT and CDR2 YYREEE come from the germline V gene (reference sequence). The CDR3 has 14 residues. CDR3 residues: CASSLVGAINEQFF. For the CDR3, the DNA is TGTGCCAGCAGCTTGGTTGGGGCTATCAATGAGCAGTTCTTC.

This sequence joins TRBV6-1 and TRBJ2-3; 7 nucleotides agree with TRBD1. Looked up from germline, CDR1 is MNHNS and CDR2 is SASEGT. The CDR3 is 14 residues long. Trimming cost V 7 bases and J 0 bases; bases outside gene matches: 4. This CDR3 reads CASKKGASTDTQYF. CDR3 in DNA: TGTGCCAGCAAGAAGGGGGCGAGCACAGATACGCAGTATTTT.

This chain joins TRBV7-9 and TRBJ2-1; D is undetermined. The CDR3 covers 12 residues. Germline loops: CDR1 SEHNR, CDR2 FQNEAQ (reference sequence). Deletions cut 4 bases from V and 7 bases from J, with 8 bases between. CDR3 amino acids: CASSSEWNEQFF. The CDR3 region has the DNA TGTGCCAGCAGCTCAGAGTGGAATGAGCAGTTCTTC.

The V gene is TRBV18, the J gene TRBJ2-2; 14 bases line up with TRBD2. The V gene's germline CDR1 is KGHSH and CDR2 LQKENI. The CDR3 has 16 residues. J gave up 7 bases and V 5 bases, and 6 bases lay outside the gene matches. CDR3 DNA sequence: TGTGCCAGCTCAACCGGACTAGCGGGAGGAATCGGGGAGCTGTTTTTT. Protein sequence: CASSTGLAGGIGELFF.